The sample holds many counts of the clone carrying this T cell receptor beta chain. This sample is part of a study of T cells in Graves' hyperthyroidism and ophthalmopathy. V was shortened by 2 bases and J by 0 bases, with 7 bases between the two germline ends. From germline, CDR1 is DFQATT and CDR2 SNEGSKA (reference sequence). This CDR3 is 13 amino acids long. TCR beta CDR3 region amplification was performed from RNA transcripts. During a first-round RT-PCR of the TCR CDR3, the HTBI primer set was used. Via MiXCR, TCRdb re-called the multiplex PCR reads, giving one row per CDR3 protein. The data contain 450,000 to 550,000 distinct CDR3 sequences, around a quarter of them singletons.

The specimen sequenced was blood. This clonotype originated in a woman aged 25 to 39 with Graves' ophthalmopathy. The chain uses TRBV20-1 and TRBJ1-1, with D perhaps matching TRBD1 (5 bases). The CDR3 region is CSARPGLNTEAFF. The DNA of the CDR3 is TGCAGTGCTAGACCAGGGCTGAACACTGAAGCTTTCTTT.